These 17 T cell receptor beta chains were sequenced from one sample in a study of T cells in Graves' hyperthyroidism and ophthalmopathy. It was RNA transcripts that yielded the amplified TCR beta CDR3 regions. A set of HTBI primers served as the primers for a first-round RT-PCR of the TCR CDR3. TCRdb processed the multiplex PCR reads anew with MiXCR; each CDR3 protein has one entry. The data contain around 340,000 distinct CDR3 sequences, around a sixth of them singletons. The specimen sequenced was blood. All receptors derive from a woman in her forties or fifties with Graves' hyperthyroidism.

The chain carries TRBV2 and TRBJ2-3, with a weak D call TRBD1 (6 bases). V lost 4 bases to trimming and J lost 5 bases, with 19 bases between them. In germline, CDR1 is SNHLY, CDR2 FYNNEI. CDR3 length equals 16 residues. The CDR3 here is CASSGPRDTLRDTQYF. The CDR3 DNA reads TGTGCCAGCAGTGGCCCCCGGGACACCCTTCGAGATACGCAGTATTTT.

The chain links TRBV12-3 or TRBV12-4 to TRBJ1-1, with D perhaps matching TRBD1 (6 bases). The length of the CDR3 is 12 residues. Deletions cut 8 bases from V and 5 bases from J, with 12 bases between. CDR3 in amino acids: CASQDRGTEAFF. CDR3 bases: TGTGCCAGCCAGGACAGAGGGACTGAAGCTTTCTTT.

The chain couples TRBV11-1 to TRBJ2-3, with TRBD2 identical over 7 bases. The CDR3 extends over 13 amino acids. V dropped 6 bases and J dropped 5; count of bases not matched to a gene: 5. CDR1 is SGHAT, CDR2 FQDESV, per germline (reference sequence). CDR3 nucleotide sequence: TGTGCCAGCAGAGCCGCGGGGGTAGATACGCAGTATTTT. Residues: CASRAAGVDTQYF.

This sequence joins TRBV20-1 and TRBJ2-5, with TRBD1 identical over 11 bases. Germline trimming cut 1 base from V and 5 bases from J; bases unmatched to any gene: 3. There are 14 residues in the CDR3. Germline V lookup: CDR1 DFQATT, CDR2 SNEGSKA (reference sequence). CDR3 DNA: TGCAGTGCTAGAGCGGGACAGGGGGGGGAGACCCAGTACTTC. Residues: CSARAGQGGETQYF.

This clonotype came up many times. The rearrangement links TRBV12-3 or TRBV12-4 to TRBJ1-3; unclear D gene. This CDR3 comprises 14 residues. Trimming shortened V by 5 bases and J by 8 bases, and 16 bases separated the two germline ends. CDR3 sequence reads: CASSPSGSTDTIYF. The CDR3 DNA follows: TGTGCCAGCAGTCCATCGGGGTCAACGGACACCATATATTTT.

This clonotype was seen repeatedly, ten times or more. V gene TRBV3-1 combines with J gene TRBJ2-1, with D perhaps TRBD2 (5 bases). The CDR3 has 12 amino acids. In germline, CDR1 is LGHDT, CDR2 YNNKEL (reference sequence). V was cut by 3 bases and J by 8 bases, with 8 bases left in between. CDR3 residues: CASSQGVDEQFF. Written as DNA, the CDR3 is TGTGCCAGCAGCCAGGGAGTGGATGAGCAGTTCTTC.

This clonotype was picked up a small number of times. This chain uses TRBV20-1 with TRBJ2-2, with a weak D call TRBD2 (5 bases). Germline V gene data show CDR1 as DFQATT and CDR2 as SNEGSKA (reference sequence). Trimming took off 5 bases at V and 4 bases at J, with 14 bases between the two ends. The CDR3 is 14 residues long. The CDR3 bases are TGCAGTGCTCCTACACGGGGAAGCACCGGGGAGCTGTTTTTT. It yields the protein CSAPTRGSTGELFF.

The sample holds a few counts of this clonotype. The CDR3 region is CASSSTTTMFQFF. CDR3 in DNA: TGTGCCAGCAGTTCGACTACGACAATGTTCCAGTTCTTC. The chain joins TRBV6-5 to TRBJ2-1; maybe TRBD2 (5 bases). V gave up 4 bases and J gave up 13 bases, with 17 bases separating them. CDR3 length: 13 amino acids. Germline V gene data show CDR1 as MNHEY and CDR2 as SVGAGI.

This clonotype was recorded once. Possible read error: a much larger clone is one base away. The gene calls are TRBV18 and TRBJ2-7, with 8 bases fitting TRBD2. CDR1 KGHSH and CDR2 LQKENI come from the germline V gene. The CDR3 is 14 amino acids. The CDR3, as DNA: TGTGCCAGCCCACCACCCGGGGGGGCCAACGAGCAGTACTTC. This codes for CASPPPGGANEQYF.

The chain joins TRBV5-1 to TRBJ2-3; the D gene is possibly TRBD1 (5 bases). Trimming left V 3 bases short and J 0 bases short, with 20 bases between. There are 18 residues in the CDR3. Germline V gives CDR1 SGHRS, CDR2 YFSETQ. CDR3 protein: CASSSSAIGVSSTDTQYF. CDR3 in DNA: TGCGCCAGCAGCTCCAGCGCGATAGGGGTCTCTAGCACAGATACGCAGTATTTT.

This clonotype has ten or more counts. V and J are TRBV5-1 and TRBJ2-3; 7 nucleotides agree with TRBD1. This CDR3 is 14 amino acids long. Germline loops: CDR1 SGHRS, CDR2 YFSETQ. The ends lost 4 bases at V and 2 bases at J; junction bases unmatched: 4. The CDR3 DNA follows: TGCGCCAGCAGCCCCAGGGGGAACACAGATACGCAGTATTTT. Amino acids: CASSPRGNTDTQYF. Combining the CDR3 with reference TRBV5-1 and TRBJ2-3 gives the whole variable domain KAGVTQTPRYLIKTRGQQVTLSCSPISGHRSVSWYQQTPGQGLQFLFEYFSETQRNKGNFPGRFSGRQFSNSRSEMNVSTLELGDSALYLCASSPRGNTDTQYFGPGTRLTVL.

The CDR3 is CASSLALSGTGAKAFF. In DNA, the CDR3 is TGTGCCAGCAGCTTAGCGCTCTCCGGGACAGGGGCAAAAGCTTTCTTT. The rearrangement uses TRBV7-2 and TRBJ1-1, with 10 bases that match TRBD1. The CDR3 loop spans 16 amino acids. Trimming at V came to 0 bases and at J to 9 bases, leaving 10 bases not matched to a gene. Germline-derived CDR1 and CDR2 are SGHTA and FQGNSA.

Ten or more counts support this clonotype. The chain joins TRBV6-6 to TRBJ1-1; D is possibly TRBD1 (6 bases). The CDR3 extends over 15 amino acids. Germline V gives CDR1 MNHNY, CDR2 SVGAGI (reference sequence). The V and J ends lost 2 bases and 4 bases respectively, with 14 bases between them. The CDR3 loop reads CASSYMGAGGTEAFF. In nucleotides, the CDR3 is TGTGCCAGCAGTTACATGGGGGCTGGGGGCACTGAAGCTTTCTTT.

This clonotype was counted only a few times. The rearrangement uses TRBV7-8 and TRBJ2-1, with 9 bases aligning to TRBD2. The germline gives CDR1 SGHVS, CDR2 FQNEAQ. V trimming: 7 bases; J trimming: 7 bases; junction bases outside the gene matches: 17. The CDR3 extends over 17 amino acids. The chain's CDR3 is CASNLWAAGGSVNEQFF. The CDR3 DNA reads as TGTGCCAGCAACCTCTGGGCGGCGGGAGGGTCGGTTAATGAGCAGTTCTTC.

This clonotype appeared a few times. The J gene is TRBJ1-3, the V gene TRBV2; D perhaps matches TRBD1 (5 bases). This CDR3 spans 16 amino acids. The V gene lost 4 bases and the J gene lost 4 bases, with 17 bases spanning the gap. The germline V gene has CDR1 SNHLY and CDR2 FYNNEI. CDR3 sequence reads: CASSVRASGLGNTIYF. DNA for the CDR3: TGTGCCAGCAGTGTCCGGGCGTCAGGGCTCGGAAACACCATATATTTT.

This clonotype turned up a few times. This sequence joins TRBV7-3 and TRBJ2-1, with 10 bases matching TRBD1. Per germline, CDR1 SGHTA and CDR2 FQGTGA. This CDR3 spans 14 amino acids. Unmatched junction bases numbered 4, after V lost 6 bases and J lost 5 bases. The CDR3 is CASSSDRGHNEQFF. CDR3 in DNA: TGTGCCAGCAGTAGCGACAGGGGGCACAATGAGCAGTTCTTC.

This chain uses TRBV7-9 with TRBJ2-7, with D possibly matching TRBD1 (6 bases). Per germline, CDR1 SEHNR and CDR2 FQNEAQ (reference sequence). The CDR3 length is 14 residues. The V end lost 4 bases, the J end lost 6 bases, and 16 bases lay between the germline ends. CDR3 sequence: CASSSSGASGEQYV. CDR3 bases: TGTGCCAGCAGCTCCTCAGGGGCTTCAGGCGAGCAGTACGTC.